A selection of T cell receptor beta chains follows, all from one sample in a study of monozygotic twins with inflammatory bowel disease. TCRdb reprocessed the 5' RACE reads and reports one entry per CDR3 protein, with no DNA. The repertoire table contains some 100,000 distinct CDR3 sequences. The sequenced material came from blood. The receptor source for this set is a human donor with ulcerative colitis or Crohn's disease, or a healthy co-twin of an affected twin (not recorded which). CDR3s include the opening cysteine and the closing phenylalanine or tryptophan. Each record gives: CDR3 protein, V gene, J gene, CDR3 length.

CASSQAVALDTGELFF	TRBV4-2	TRBJ2-2	16
CASSLTGTQNTEAFF	TRBV7-9	TRBJ1-1	15
CASSPRDVGPQHF	TRBV12-3/TRBV12-4	TRBJ1-5	13
CASSTRTGAYNEKLFF	TRBV2	TRBJ1-4	16
CASSYSWGSSYNSALHF	TRBV6-5	TRBJ1-6	17
CASSLAYTVEQFF	TRBV5-1	TRBJ2-1	13
CSARDRQGAGEQYF	TRBV20-1	TRBJ2-7	14
CASSPTIRERSNEQFF	TRBV7-3	TRBJ2-1	16
CSASSRGHEQYF	TRBV20-1	TRBJ2-7	12
CSATRGGDEKLFF	TRBV20-1	TRBJ1-4	13
CASSFPLAGGPKSSYNEQFF	TRBV5-1	TRBJ2-1	20
CSVEDRTGGSYNEQFF	TRBV29-1	TRBJ2-1	16
CASSYSPYEQYF	TRBV6-6	TRBJ2-7	12
CASSPPLSTNEKLFF	TRBV18	TRBJ1-4	15
CASRGPGANVLTF	TRBV6-6	TRBJ2-6	13
CASSFGLTKGTGELFF	TRBV7-9	TRBJ2-2	16
CASSAPGINNEQFF	TRBV19	TRBJ2-1	14
CASSLGQGRYYGYTF	TRBV12-3/TRBV12-4	TRBJ1-2	15
CASSFTPANTGELFF	TRBV7-9	TRBJ2-2	15
CASRRDRGDTEAFF	TRBV2	TRBJ1-1	14
CSASDQGITGELFF	TRBV20-1	TRBJ2-2	14
CASSEPGQGAGGYTF	TRBV5-6	TRBJ1-2	15
CASSGQGERSTDTQYF	TRBV11-2	TRBJ2-3	16
CSARDGGSSYNEQFF	TRBV20-1	TRBJ2-1	15
CASSPLRDTWGDEQFF	TRBV18	TRBJ2-1	16
CASRGGAGSYNEQFF	TRBV7-2	TRBJ2-1	15
CSAHKGASGGGETQYF	TRBV20-1	TRBJ2-5	16
CASSFTLEKYNEQFF	TRBV5-4	TRBJ2-1	15
CASSYRPIRTDNSPLHF	TRBV6-5	TRBJ1-6	17
CASSYPAGLPDTQYF	TRBV6-2/TRBV6-3	TRBJ2-3	15
CASSEESFSYEQYF	TRBV25-1	TRBJ2-7	14
CASSYRGPFPYEQYF	TRBV5-1	TRBJ2-7	15
CASSQVRDITEAFF	TRBV4-1	TRBJ1-1	14
CSAADADHGYTF	TRBV20-1	TRBJ1-2	12
CSARILAGGREETQYF	TRBV20-1	TRBJ2-5	16
CASSDRGRGNTEAFF	TRBV12-3/TRBV12-4	TRBJ1-1	15
CASTNNPLVHEQFF	TRBV7-6	TRBJ2-1	14
CASSYTGNSEQYF	TRBV7-9	TRBJ2-7	13
CASTSRARGRRYNEQFF	TRBV12-3/TRBV12-4	TRBJ2-1	17
CSARDPNEQFF	TRBV20-1	TRBJ2-1	11
CASTPRRGVSNQPQHF	TRBV28	TRBJ1-5	16
CASAPSGAGGQYF	TRBV19	TRBJ2-3	13
CASSLAGAEDEQFF	TRBV27	TRBJ2-1	14
CSATQRGSSYNEQFF	TRBV20-1	TRBJ2-1	15
CASKLAGYNEQFF	TRBV27	TRBJ2-1	13
CASSLGRHNEQFF	TRBV7-2	TRBJ2-1	13